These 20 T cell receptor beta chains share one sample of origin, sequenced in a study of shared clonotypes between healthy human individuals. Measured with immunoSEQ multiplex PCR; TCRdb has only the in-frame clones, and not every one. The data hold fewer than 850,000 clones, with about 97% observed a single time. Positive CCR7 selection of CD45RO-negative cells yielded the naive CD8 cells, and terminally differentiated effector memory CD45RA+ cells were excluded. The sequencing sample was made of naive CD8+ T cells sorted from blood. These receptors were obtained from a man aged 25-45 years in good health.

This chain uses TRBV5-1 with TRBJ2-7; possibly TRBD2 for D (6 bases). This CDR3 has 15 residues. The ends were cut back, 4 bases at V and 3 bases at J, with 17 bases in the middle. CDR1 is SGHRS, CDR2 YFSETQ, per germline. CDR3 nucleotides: TGCGCCAGCAGCACGTTGGGAGGAGGAAACTACGAGCAGTACTTC. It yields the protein CASSTLGGGNYEQYF.

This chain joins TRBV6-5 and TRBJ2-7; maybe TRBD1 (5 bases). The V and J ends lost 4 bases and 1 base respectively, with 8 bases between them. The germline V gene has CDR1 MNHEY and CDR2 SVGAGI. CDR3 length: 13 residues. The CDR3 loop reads CASSWQGSYEQYF. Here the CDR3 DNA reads TGTGCCAGCAGTTGGCAGGGTTCCTACGAGCAGTACTTC.

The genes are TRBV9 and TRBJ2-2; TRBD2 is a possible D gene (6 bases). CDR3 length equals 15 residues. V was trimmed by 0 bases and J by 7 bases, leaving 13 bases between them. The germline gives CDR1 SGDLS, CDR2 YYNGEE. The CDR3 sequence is CASSVDKRAGGELFF. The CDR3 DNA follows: TGTGCCAGCAGCGTAGATAAGCGGGCTGGCGGGGAGCTGTTTTTT.

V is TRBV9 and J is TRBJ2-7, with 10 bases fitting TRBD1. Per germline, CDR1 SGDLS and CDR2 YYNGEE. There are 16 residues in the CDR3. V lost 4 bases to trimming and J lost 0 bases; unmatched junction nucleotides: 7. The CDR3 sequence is CASSPRTGGSSYEQYF. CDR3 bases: TGTGCCAGCAGCCCCCGGACAGGGGGGAGCTCCTACGAGCAGTACTTC.

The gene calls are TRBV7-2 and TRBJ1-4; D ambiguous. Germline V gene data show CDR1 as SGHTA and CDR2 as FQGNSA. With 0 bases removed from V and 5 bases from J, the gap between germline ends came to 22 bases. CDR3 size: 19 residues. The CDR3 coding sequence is TGTGCCAGCAGCTTAGCTAACAGAGATGACGGAGGGCGAAATGAAAAACTGTTTTTT. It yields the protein CASSLANRDDGGRNEKLFF.

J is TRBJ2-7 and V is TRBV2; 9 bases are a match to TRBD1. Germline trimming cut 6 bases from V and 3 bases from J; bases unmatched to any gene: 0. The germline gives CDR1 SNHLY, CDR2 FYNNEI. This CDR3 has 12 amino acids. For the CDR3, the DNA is TGTGCCAGCAGGGACAGGGGCTACGAGCAGTACTTC. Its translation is CASRDRGYEQYF. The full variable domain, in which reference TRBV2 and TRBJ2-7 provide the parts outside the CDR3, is EPEVTQTPSHQVTQMGQEVILRCVPISNHLYFYWYRQILGQKVEFLVSFYNNEISEKSEIFDDQFSVERPDGSNFTLKIRSTKLEDSAMYFCASRDRGYEQYFGPGTRLTVT.

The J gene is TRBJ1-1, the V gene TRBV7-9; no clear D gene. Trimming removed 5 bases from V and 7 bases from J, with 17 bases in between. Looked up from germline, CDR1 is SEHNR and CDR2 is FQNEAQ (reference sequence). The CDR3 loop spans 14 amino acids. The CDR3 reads CASSSGPPMGEAFF. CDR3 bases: TGTGCCAGCAGCAGCGGGCCCCCGATGGGTGAAGCTTTCTTT.

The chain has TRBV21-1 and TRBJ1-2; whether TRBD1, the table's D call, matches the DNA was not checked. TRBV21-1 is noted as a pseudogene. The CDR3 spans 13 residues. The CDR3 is CASSKSYRLGYTF. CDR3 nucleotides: TGTGCCAGCAGTAAATCGTACAGGCTTGGCTACACCTTC.

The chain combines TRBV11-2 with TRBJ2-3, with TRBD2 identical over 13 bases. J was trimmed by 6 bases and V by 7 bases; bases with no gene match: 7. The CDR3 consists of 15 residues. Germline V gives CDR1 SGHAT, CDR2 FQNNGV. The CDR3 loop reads CASTRTSGSGDTQYF. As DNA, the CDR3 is TGTGCCAGCACTCGGACTAGCGGGAGCGGGGATACGCAGTATTTT. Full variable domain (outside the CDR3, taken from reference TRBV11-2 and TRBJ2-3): EAGVAQSPRYKIIEKRQSVAFWCNPISGHATLYWYQQILGQGPKLLIQFQNNGVVDDSQLPKDRFSAERLKGVDSTLKIQPAKLEDSAVYLCASTRTSGSGDTQYFGPGTRLTVL.

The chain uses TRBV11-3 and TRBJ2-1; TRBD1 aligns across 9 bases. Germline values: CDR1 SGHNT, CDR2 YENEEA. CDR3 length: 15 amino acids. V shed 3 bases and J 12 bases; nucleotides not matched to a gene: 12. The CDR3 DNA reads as TGTGCCAGCAGCTTGGGACAGGGAGTAGGCCCGGGGCAGTTCTTC. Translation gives CASSLGQGVGPGQFF.

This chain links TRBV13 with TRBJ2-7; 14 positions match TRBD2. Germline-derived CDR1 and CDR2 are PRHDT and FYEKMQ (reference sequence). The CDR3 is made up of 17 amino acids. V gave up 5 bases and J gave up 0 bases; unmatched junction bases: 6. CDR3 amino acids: CASSLGLAGGNSYEQYF. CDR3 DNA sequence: TGTGCCAGCAGCCTTGGACTAGCGGGAGGAAACTCCTACGAGCAGTACTTC.

CDR3 residues: CASSSGLQIEQYF. CDR3 in DNA: TGTGCCAGCAGCTCTGGACTACAGATCGAGCAGTACTTC. The rearrangement links TRBV5-6 to TRBJ2-7; D perhaps matches TRBD2 (6 bases). CDR1 is SGHDT and CDR2 is YYEEEE in the germline V gene. The ends were cut back, 3 bases at V and 6 bases at J, with 13 bases in the middle. CDR3 length: 13 amino acids.

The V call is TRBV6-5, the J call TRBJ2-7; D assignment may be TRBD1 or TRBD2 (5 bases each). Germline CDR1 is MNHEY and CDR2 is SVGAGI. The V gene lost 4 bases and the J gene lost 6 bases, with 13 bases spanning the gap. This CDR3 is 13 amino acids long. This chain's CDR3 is CASSFSTRGEQYF. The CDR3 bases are TGTGCCAGCAGTTTCTCAACTAGGGGCGAGCAGTACTTC.

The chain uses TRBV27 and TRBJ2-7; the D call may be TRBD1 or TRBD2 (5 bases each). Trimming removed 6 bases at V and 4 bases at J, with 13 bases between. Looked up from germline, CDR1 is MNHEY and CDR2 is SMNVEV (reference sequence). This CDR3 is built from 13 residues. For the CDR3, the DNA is TGTGCCAGCAGGTCTGGGGGTAGTTACGAGCAGTACTTC. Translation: CASRSGGSYEQYF.

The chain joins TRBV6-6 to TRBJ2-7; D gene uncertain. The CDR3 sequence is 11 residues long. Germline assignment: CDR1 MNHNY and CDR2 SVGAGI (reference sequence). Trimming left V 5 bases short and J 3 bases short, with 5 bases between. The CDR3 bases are TGTGCCAGCAGTGAATACTACGAGCAGTACTTC. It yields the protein CASSEYYEQYF.

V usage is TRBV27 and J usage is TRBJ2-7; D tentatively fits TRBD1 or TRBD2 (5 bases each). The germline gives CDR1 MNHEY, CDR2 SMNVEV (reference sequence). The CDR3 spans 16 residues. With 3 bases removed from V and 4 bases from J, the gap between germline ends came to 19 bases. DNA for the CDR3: TGTGCCAGCAGTTTGGGACCGAGGGGAGCGACGTACGAGCAGTACTTC. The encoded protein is CASSLGPRGATYEQYF.

The CDR3 reads CASSPRTSGRETQYF. In DNA, the CDR3 is TGTGCCAGCAGCCCGCGGACTAGCGGTAGGGAGACCCAGTACTTC. This chain connects TRBV7-9 to TRBJ2-5; 10 nucleotides match TRBD2. J gave up 5 bases and V 5 bases, and 8 bases lay outside the gene matches. CDR3 size: 15 residues. The germline V gene has CDR1 SEHNR and CDR2 FQNEAQ (reference sequence).

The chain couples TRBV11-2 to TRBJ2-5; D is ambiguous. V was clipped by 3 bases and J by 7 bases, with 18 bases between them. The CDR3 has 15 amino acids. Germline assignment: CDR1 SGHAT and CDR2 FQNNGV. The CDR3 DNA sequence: TGTGCCAGCAGCTTGTATCCACCCCCCATCGGGACCCAGTACTTC. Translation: CASSLYPPPIGTQYF.

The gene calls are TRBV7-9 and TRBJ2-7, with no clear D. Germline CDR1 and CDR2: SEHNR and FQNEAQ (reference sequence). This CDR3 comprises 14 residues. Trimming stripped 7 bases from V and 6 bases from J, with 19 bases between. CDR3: CASTIGVGQIEQYF. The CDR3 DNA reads TGTGCCAGCACCATAGGAGTGGGCCAGATCGAGCAGTACTTC.

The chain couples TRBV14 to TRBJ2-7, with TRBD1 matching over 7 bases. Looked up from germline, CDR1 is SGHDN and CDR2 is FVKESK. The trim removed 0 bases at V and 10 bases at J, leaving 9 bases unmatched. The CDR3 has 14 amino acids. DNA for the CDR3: TGTGCCAGCAGCCAAGAAGCTGGGACAGTCTTTCAGTACTTC. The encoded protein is CASSQEAGTVFQYF. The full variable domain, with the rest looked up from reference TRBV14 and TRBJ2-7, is EAGVTQFPSHSVIEKGQTVTLRCDPISGHDNLYWYRRVMGKEIKFLLHFVKESKQDESGMPNNRFLAERTGGTYSTLKVQPAELEDSGVYFCASSQEAGTVFQYFGPGTRLTVT.